The clone carrying this T cell receptor beta chain was picked up many times. Antigen specificity is unknown. Genomic DNA templated the TCR beta VDJ and CDR3 profiling. A single record per CDR3 protein comes from TCRdb applying MiXCR to the reads. In the table there are some 210,000 distinct CDR3 sequences, 60% to 65% of which are singletons. The sample comes from a study of CD8+CD57+ T cells in acquired aplastic anemia. Study as a whole: Sorted CD4+ plus CD8+ cells gave DNA averaging approximately 2.9 ug. Mean read depth for CD4+ cells from healthy donors was roughly 10 million. Study-wide findings and caveats: Roughly 27 sequences, all CD8+ CDR3, were shared between patients and controls. Between patients and controls, CD8+ Simpson's diversity did not vary significantly.

Sample: sorted CD4+, CD8+, or CD8+CD57+ T cells (not recorded which) from PBMCs. The TCR was taken from a human donor in good health.

The CDR3 nucleotides read TGTGCCAGTGGGATTGGTGTCGCAACTAATGAAAAACTGTTTTTT. This encodes CASGIGVATNEKLFF. This rearrangement joins TRBV19 to TRBJ1-4, with D uncertain. The V and J ends lost 8 bases and 0 bases respectively, with 13 bases between them. This CDR3 is 15 amino acids long. Germline lookup yields CDR1 LNHDA and CDR2 SQIVND (reference sequence).